What follows are 20 T cell receptor beta chains derived from one specimen sequenced in a study of CD8 T cells in ankylosing spondylitis. These receptors' targets are unknown. Broader study findings: A TCR beta motif made of fewer than ten highly homologous variants seemed typical of ankylosing spondylitis blood.

From the 5' RACE reads, TCRdb called clonotypes with MiXCR, one entry per CDR3 protein. The sample includes around 450,000 distinct CDR3 sequences, roughly 26% seen only once; the top ten take approximately 1%. Source material: blood, either unsorted or a sorted T cell fraction (not recorded which). These receptors originate from a male donor with ankylosing spondylitis.

V usage is TRBV11-3 and J usage is TRBJ2-1; unclear D gene. The CDR3 covers 13 residues. Germline V gene data show CDR1 as SGHNT and CDR2 as YENEEA. V lost 5 bases, J lost 8 bases, and 13 bases lay in between. CDR3 amino acids: CASSPWTPHEQFF. As DNA, the CDR3 is TGTGCCAGCAGCCCGTGGACCCCCCATGAGCAGTTCTTC.

The chain carries TRBV19 and TRBJ1-5; no reliable D call. The CDR3 runs to 17 residues. CDR1 and CDR2 from the germline V gene are LNHDA and SQIVND (reference sequence). V was clipped by 3 bases and J by 2 bases, with 17 bases between them. Here the CDR3 reads CASSMLGETRGNQPQHF. CDR3 bases: TGTGCCAGTAGTATGCTGGGAGAGACGCGGGGCAATCAGCCCCAGCATTTT.

This clonotype appeared once. The rearrangement joins TRBV5-1 to TRBJ1-3; D perhaps matches TRBD1 (5 bases). The CDR3 is 15 amino acids. The V gene's germline CDR1 is SGHRS and CDR2 YFSETQ. V lost 1 base to trimming and J lost 4 bases, with 12 bases between them. This chain's CDR3 is CASSLSQGGGNTIYF. The CDR3, as DNA: TGCGCCAGCAGCTTGTCGCAGGGCGGAGGAAACACCATATATTTT. Full variable domain (missing parts from reference TRBV5-1 and TRBJ1-3): KAGVTQTPRYLIKTRGQQVTLSCSPISGHRSVSWYQQTPGQGLQFLFEYFSETQRNKGNFPGRFSGRQFSNSRSEMNVSTLELGDSALYLCASSLSQGGGNTIYFGEGSWLTVV.

The chain uses TRBV2 and TRBJ1-1; D remains ambiguous. V dropped 5 bases and J dropped 1 base, with 5 bases sitting between them. CDR3 length equals 12 residues. The germline V gene encodes CDR1 SNHLY and CDR2 FYNNEI. The CDR3 DNA is TGTGCCAGCAGTCGAAGGAACACTGAAGCTTTCTTT. Residues: CASSRRNTEAFF.

In its sample, this clonotype was seen a few times. This sequence joins TRBV20-1 and TRBJ1-1, with D possibly TRBD1 on 6 matching bases. CDR1 is DFQATT and CDR2 is SNEGSKA in the germline V gene (reference sequence). This CDR3 region has 15 residues. Trimming took 3 bases from V and 0 from J, leaving 14 bases between them. This CDR3 is CSARAGALMNTEAFF. CDR3 in DNA: TGCAGTGCTAGGGCGGGGGCACTCATGAACACTGAAGCTTTCTTT.

The chain carries TRBV7-2 and TRBJ1-2; 8 positions agree with TRBD1. Germline V lookup: CDR1 SGHTA, CDR2 FQGNSA. V shed 2 bases, J shed 8 bases, and the junction held 13 bases outside the gene matches. The CDR3 contains 16 residues. CDR3 sequence reads: CASSLKPRQGTLGYTF. The CDR3 DNA reads TGTGCCAGCAGCTTAAAGCCTCGACAGGGGACATTAGGCTACACCTTC. The complete variable domain, with remaining parts taken from reference TRBV7-2 and TRBJ1-2, reads GAGVSQSPSNKVTEKGKDVELRCDPISGHTALYWYRQSLGQGLEFLIYFQGNSAPDKSGLPSDRFSAERTGGSVSTLTIQRTQQEDSAVYLCASSLKPRQGTLGYTFGSGTRLTVV.

The chain combines TRBV7-2 with TRBJ2-3; D remains unclear. Per the germline V gene, CDR1 is SGHTA and CDR2 is FQGNSA. This CDR3 spans 13 amino acids. Trimming stripped 5 bases from V and 2 bases from J, with 8 bases between. In DNA, the CDR3 is TGTGCCAGCAGCCGCGGCCACACAGATACGCAGTATTTT. Amino acid sequence: CASSRGHTDTQYF.

This clonotype was counted a few times. J is TRBJ2-1 and V is TRBV11-2; D not resolved. The CDR3 covers 11 residues. The germline CDR1 and CDR2 sequences are SGHAT and FQNNGV. V was pared by 5 bases and J by 7 bases, with 6 bases between. The CDR3 nucleotides read TGTGCCAGCAGCGTAAAAAATGAGCAGTTCTTC. This translates into CASSVKNEQFF.

The J gene is TRBJ2-2, the V gene TRBV3-1; 9 nucleotides line up with TRBD2. Germline CDR1 LGHDT, CDR2 YNNKEL (reference sequence). V shed 2 bases and J 3 bases; nucleotides not matched to a gene: 16. CDR3 length equals 20 residues. CDR3 in amino acids: CASSQLLWREGVSDTGELFF. CDR3 bases: TGTGCCAGCAGCCAACTGCTTTGGCGGGAGGGCGTGTCGGACACCGGGGAGCTGTTTTTT.

The chain has TRBV20-1 and TRBJ1-2; D perhaps matches TRBD1 (6 bases). CDR1 DFQATT and CDR2 SNEGSKA come from the germline V gene (reference sequence). Trimming pared 6 bases from V and 5 bases from J, leaving 16 bases between. CDR3 length: 13 amino acids. The CDR3 spells CSAIITGRYGYTF. CDR3 sequence (DNA): TGCAGTGCGATAATTACAGGGAGGTATGGCTACACCTTC.

In this sample, this clonotype turned up once. The rearrangement links TRBV5-1 to TRBJ2-5; D may be TRBD2 (7 bases). Germline-derived CDR1 and CDR2 are SGHRS and YFSETQ. The CDR3 extends over 16 amino acids. Deletions cut 2 bases from V and 5 bases from J, with 19 bases between. In nucleotides, the CDR3 is TGCGCCAGCAGCTTAGGACTAGTCGAGAGGGGGGAGACCCAGTACTTC. This encodes CASSLGLVERGETQYF.

Ten or more counts support this clonotype. This chain connects TRBV2 to TRBJ2-2; D gene uncertain. CDR3 size: 11 residues. In germline, CDR1 is SNHLY, CDR2 FYNNEI. V was trimmed by 6 bases and J by 6 bases, leaving 5 bases between them. The CDR3 is CASSESGELFF. As DNA, the CDR3 is TGTGCCAGCAGCGAGTCCGGGGAGCTGTTTTTT.

This rearrangement joins TRBV7-2 to TRBJ2-5, with unresolved D. The germline V gene has CDR1 SGHTA and CDR2 FQGNSA. Trimming pared 5 bases from V and 0 bases from J, leaving 4 bases between. CDR3 length: 12 amino acids. Here the CDR3 reads CASSIDQETQYF. Written as DNA, the CDR3 is TGTGCCAGCAGCATAGACCAAGAGACCCAGTACTTC.

J is TRBJ1-6 and V is TRBV6-5; D call uncertain. Trimming stripped 2 bases from V and 0 bases from J, with 5 bases between. Germline loops: CDR1 MNHEY, CDR2 SVGAGI. This CDR3 spans 15 amino acids. Here the CDR3 reads CASSYTSSYNSPLHF. Here the CDR3 DNA reads TGTGCCAGCAGTTACACGAGCTCCTATAATTCACCCCTCCACTTT.

This rearrangement joins TRBV7-8 to TRBJ1-6; D ambiguous. In germline, CDR1 is SGHVS, CDR2 FQNEAQ. V shed 3 bases and J shed 5 bases, with 14 bases lying between them. The CDR3 runs 16 residues. The CDR3 loop is CASSFMGSGDNSPLHF. The CDR3 nucleotides are TGTGCCAGCAGCTTTATGGGGAGCGGAGATAATTCACCCCTCCACTTT.

CDR3 in DNA: TGTGCCAGCAGCTCGGGACTAGCGGGAGTAGTCACCGGGGAGCTGTTTTTT. Amino acid sequence: CASSSGLAGVVTGELFF. The chain joins TRBV7-6 to TRBJ2-2, with 14 bases identical to TRBD2. After removal of 4 bases from V and 4 bases from J, the junction contained 5 bases not matched to a gene. The CDR3 sequence is 17 residues long. The V gene's germline CDR1 is SGHVS and CDR2 FNYEAQ.

V gene TRBV5-8 combines with J gene TRBJ2-3; no clear D. The V gene lost 4 bases and the J gene lost 6 bases, with 15 bases spanning the gap. There are 14 residues in the CDR3. Looked up from germline, CDR1 is SGHTS and CDR2 is YDEGEE. This chain's CDR3 is CASSHPLVTDTQYF. The CDR3, as DNA: TGTGCCAGCAGCCACCCGTTAGTTACGGATACGCAGTATTTT.

The table lists this clonotype with a few counts. The chain links TRBV24-1 to TRBJ1-1; tentative D call: TRBD1 (5 bases). CDR1 is KGHDR, CDR2 SFDVKD, per germline. The V gene lost 9 bases and the J gene lost 3 bases, with 10 bases spanning the gap. The CDR3 covers 12 residues. DNA of the CDR3: TGTGCCACCCGAGGGGCTGACACTGAAGCTTTCTTT. Translation gives CATRGADTEAFF.

Only a few counts were recorded for this clonotype. The V call is TRBV7-8, the J call TRBJ2-7; 7 nucleotides match TRBD2. Per germline, CDR1 SGHVS and CDR2 FQNEAQ. Trimming at V came to 5 bases and at J to 0 bases, leaving 7 bases not matched to a gene. This CDR3 has 15 residues. The CDR3 nucleotides read TGTGCCAGCAGCAAGGGACGGACTAGCTCCTACGAGCAGTACGTC. It codes for CASSKGRTSSYEQYV.

The V call is TRBV7-9, the J call TRBJ2-7, with 9 bases identical to TRBD2. The germline CDR1 and CDR2 sequences are SEHNR and FQNEAQ (reference sequence). Losses at the gene ends were 4 bases for V and 6 bases for J; bases not matched to a gene: 7. The CDR3 has 14 amino acids. CDR3 in amino acids: CASSSGGLASEQYV. CDR3 nucleotide sequence: TGTGCCAGCAGCTCAGGGGGACTAGCCAGCGAGCAGTACGTC.